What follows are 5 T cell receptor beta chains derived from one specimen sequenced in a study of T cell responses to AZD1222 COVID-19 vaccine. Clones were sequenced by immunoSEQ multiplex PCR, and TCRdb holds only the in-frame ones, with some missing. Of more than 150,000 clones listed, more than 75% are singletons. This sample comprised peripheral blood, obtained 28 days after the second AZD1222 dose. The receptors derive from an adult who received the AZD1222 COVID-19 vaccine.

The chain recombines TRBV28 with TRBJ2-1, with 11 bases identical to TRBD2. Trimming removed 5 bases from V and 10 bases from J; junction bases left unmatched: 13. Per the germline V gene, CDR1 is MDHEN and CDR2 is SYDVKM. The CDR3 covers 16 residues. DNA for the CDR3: TGTGCCAGCAGTACTCAAGGTAGCGGGAGGGCCAGGGAGCAGTTCTTC. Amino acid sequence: CASSTQGSGRAREQFF. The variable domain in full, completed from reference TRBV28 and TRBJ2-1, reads DVKVTQSSRYLVKRTGEKVFLECVQDMDHENMFWYRQDPGLGLRLIYFSYDVKMKEKGDIPEGYSVSREKKERFSLILESASTNQTSMYLCASSTQGSGRAREQFFGPGTRLTVL.

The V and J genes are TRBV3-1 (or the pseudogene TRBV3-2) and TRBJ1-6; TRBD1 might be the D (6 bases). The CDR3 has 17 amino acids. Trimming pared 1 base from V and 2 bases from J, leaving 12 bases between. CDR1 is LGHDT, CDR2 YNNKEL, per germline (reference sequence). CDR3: CASSQGTAFPYNSPLHF. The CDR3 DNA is TGTGCCAGCAGCCAAGGGACAGCCTTCCCCTATAATTCACCCCTCCACTTT.

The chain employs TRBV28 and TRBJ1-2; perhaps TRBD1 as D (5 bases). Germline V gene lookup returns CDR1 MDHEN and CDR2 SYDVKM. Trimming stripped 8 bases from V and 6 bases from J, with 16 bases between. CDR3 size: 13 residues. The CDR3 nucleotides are TGTGCCAGCGCCAAGTGGGGCAGCCATGGCTACACCTTC. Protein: CASAKWGSHGYTF.

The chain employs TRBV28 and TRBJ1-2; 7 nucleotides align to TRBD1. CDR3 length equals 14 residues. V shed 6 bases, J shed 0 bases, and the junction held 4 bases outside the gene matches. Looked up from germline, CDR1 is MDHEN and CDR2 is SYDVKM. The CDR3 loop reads CASREGQPNYGYTF. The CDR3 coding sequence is TGTGCCAGCAGAGAGGGACAGCCTAACTATGGCTACACCTTC.

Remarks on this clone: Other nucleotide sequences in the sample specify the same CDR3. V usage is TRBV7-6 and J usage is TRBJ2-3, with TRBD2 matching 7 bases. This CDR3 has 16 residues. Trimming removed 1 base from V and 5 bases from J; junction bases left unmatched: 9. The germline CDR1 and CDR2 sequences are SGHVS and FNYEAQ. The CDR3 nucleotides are TGTGCCAGCAGCTTAGAAGGGGCGGGAGTGGGAGATACGCAGTATTTT. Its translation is CASSLEGAGVGDTQYF. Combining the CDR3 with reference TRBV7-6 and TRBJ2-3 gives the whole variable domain GAGVSQSPRYKVTKRGQDVALRCDPISGHVSLYWYRQALGQGPEFLTYFNYEAQQDKSGLPNDRFSAERPEGSISTLTIQRTEQRDSAMYRCASSLEGAGVGDTQYFGPGTRLTVL.